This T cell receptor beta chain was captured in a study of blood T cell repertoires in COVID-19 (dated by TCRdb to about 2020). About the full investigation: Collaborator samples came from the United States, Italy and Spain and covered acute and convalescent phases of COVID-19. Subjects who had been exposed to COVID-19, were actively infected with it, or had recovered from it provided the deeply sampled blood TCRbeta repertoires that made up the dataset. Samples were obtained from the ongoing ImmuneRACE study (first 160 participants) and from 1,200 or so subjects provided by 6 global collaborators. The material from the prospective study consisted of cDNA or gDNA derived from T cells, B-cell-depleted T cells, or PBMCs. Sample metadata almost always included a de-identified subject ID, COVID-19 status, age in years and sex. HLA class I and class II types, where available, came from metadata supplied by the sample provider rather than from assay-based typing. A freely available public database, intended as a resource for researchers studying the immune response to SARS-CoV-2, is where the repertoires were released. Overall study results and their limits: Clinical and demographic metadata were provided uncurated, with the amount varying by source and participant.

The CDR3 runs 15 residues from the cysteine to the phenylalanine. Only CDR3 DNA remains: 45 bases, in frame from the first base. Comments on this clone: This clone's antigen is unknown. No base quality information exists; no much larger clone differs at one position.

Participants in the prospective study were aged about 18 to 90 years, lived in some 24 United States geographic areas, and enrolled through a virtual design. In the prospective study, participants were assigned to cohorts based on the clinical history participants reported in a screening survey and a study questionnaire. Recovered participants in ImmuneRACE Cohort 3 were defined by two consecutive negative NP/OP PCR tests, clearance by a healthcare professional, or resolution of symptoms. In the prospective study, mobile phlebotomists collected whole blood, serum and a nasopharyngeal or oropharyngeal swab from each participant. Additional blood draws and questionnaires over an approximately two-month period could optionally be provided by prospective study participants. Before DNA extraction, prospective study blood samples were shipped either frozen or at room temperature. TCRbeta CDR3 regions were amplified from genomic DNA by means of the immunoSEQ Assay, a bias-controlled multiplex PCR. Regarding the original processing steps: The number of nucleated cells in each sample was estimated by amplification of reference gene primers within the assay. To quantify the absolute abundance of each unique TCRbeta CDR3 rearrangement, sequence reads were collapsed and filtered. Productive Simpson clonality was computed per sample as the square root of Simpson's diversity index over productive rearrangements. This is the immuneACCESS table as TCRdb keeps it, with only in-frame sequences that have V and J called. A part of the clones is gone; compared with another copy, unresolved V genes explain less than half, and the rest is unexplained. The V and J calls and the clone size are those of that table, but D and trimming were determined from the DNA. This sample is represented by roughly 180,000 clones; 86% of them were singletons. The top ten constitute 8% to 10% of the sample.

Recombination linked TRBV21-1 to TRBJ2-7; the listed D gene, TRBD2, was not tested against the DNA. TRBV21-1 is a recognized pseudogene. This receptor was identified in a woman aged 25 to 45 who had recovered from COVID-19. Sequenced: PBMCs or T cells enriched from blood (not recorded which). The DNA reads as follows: TGTGCCAGCAGCAAAGTGCGGGGAGGGCCAAACGAGCAGTACTTC. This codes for CASSKVRGGPNEQYF.